These 17 T cell receptor beta chains originate from one sample sequenced in a study of T cell responses to AZD1222 COVID-19 vaccine. Data came from immunoSEQ multiplex PCR; TCRdb stores just in-frame clones and leaves some out. The profile covers 95,000 to 150,000 clones, with about 90% appearing a single time and around 4.5% taken by the ten largest. Sequences were derived from peripheral blood, sampled on day 0 of AZD1222 vaccination. All receptors come from an adult in good health.

The chain recombines TRBV6-4 with TRBJ1-1, with no clear D. Germline CDR1 MRHNA, CDR2 SNTAGT. This CDR3 has 13 amino acids. The V end was cut by 4 bases, the J end by 6 bases, with 12 bases between. CDR3 region: CASSGVRGAEAFF. The CDR3 DNA reads TGTGCCAGCAGTGGGGTACGCGGAGCTGAAGCTTTCTTT.

This clone showed up just a few times. The V call is TRBV6-2 or TRBV6-3, the J call TRBJ1-5; D unclear. Looked up from germline, CDR1 is MNHEY and CDR2 is SVGEGT. The CDR3 spans 17 residues. Trimming stripped 0 bases from V and 3 bases from J, with 15 bases between. The CDR3 loop reads CASSYSSLRVPNQPQHF. The CDR3 coding sequence is TGTGCCAGCAGTTACTCGTCCCTTAGGGTGCCCAATCAGCCCCAGCATTTT.

This clone was seen once. The chain is built from TRBV7-8 and TRBJ2-7; D could derive from TRBD1 or TRBD2 (5 bases each). Trimming removed 4 bases at V and 3 bases at J, with 10 bases between. Germline V lookup: CDR1 SGHVS, CDR2 FQNEAQ. The CDR3 is 13 residues long. For the CDR3, the DNA is TGTGCCAGCAGCTCAGGGACCGACTACGAGCAGTACTTC. Its translation: CASSSGTDYEQYF.

The chain joins TRBV27 to TRBJ1-1; D might be TRBD1 (5 bases). This CDR3 region has 14 residues. Trimming cost V 2 bases and J 10 bases, with 17 bases left between them. CDR1 is MNHEY, CDR2 SMNVEV, per germline (reference sequence). Written as DNA, the CDR3 is TGTGCCAGCAGTTTAGGGGGAGCCGGCCCGAGAGCTTTCTTT. This sequence encodes CASSLGGAGPRAFF.

This clone showed up just a few times. The V and J genes are TRBV30 and TRBJ1-2, with D unclear. CDR1 GTSNPN and CDR2 SVGIG come from the germline V gene (reference sequence). Trimming took 1 base from V and 1 from J, leaving 7 bases between them. CDR3 size: 13 residues. This CDR3 reads CAWSEGFNYGYTF. In nucleotides, the CDR3 is TGTGCCTGGAGTGAAGGTTTTAACTATGGCTACACCTTC.

This clone was recorded once. The chain uses TRBV4-1 and TRBJ1-1, with D possibly matching TRBD1 (5 bases). Germline-derived CDR1 and CDR2 are MGHRA and YSYEKL. The CDR3 loop spans 15 amino acids. V was shortened by 1 base and J by 11 bases, with 20 bases between the two germline ends. In nucleotides, the CDR3 is TGCGCCAGCAGCCAAGTTCCACTGAGTATCCGGGACGCTTTCTTT. Translating gives CASSQVPLSIRDAFF.

V gene TRBV7-9 combines with J gene TRBJ2-4; D remains unclear. From germline, CDR1 is SEHNR and CDR2 FQNEAQ (reference sequence). V was cut by 5 bases and J by 8 bases, with 10 bases left in between. The CDR3 sequence is 12 residues long. Here the CDR3 reads CASSPPRDIQYF. In DNA, the CDR3 is TGTGCCAGCAGCCCCCCACGTGACATTCAGTACTTC.

The CDR3 nucleotides read TGCAGCGGGGGACAGGTGAACACTGAAGCTTTCTTT. This gives the protein CSGGQVNTEAFF. V is TRBV29-1 and J is TRBJ1-1; 8 nucleotides line up with TRBD1. The V and J ends lost 7 bases and 0 bases, in that order; junction bases with no gene match: 1. Germline V gives CDR1 SQVTM, CDR2 ANQGSEA. This CDR3 is built from 12 residues. Complete variable domain (other parts from reference TRBV29-1 and TRBJ1-1): SAVISQKPSRDICQRGTSLTIQCQVDSQVTMMFWYRQQPGQSLTLIATANQGSEATYESGFVIDKFPISRPNLTFSTLTVSNMSPEDSSIYLCSGGQVNTEAFFGQGTRLTVV.

The rearrangement joins TRBV3-1 (or the pseudogene TRBV3-2) to TRBJ2-7, with D uncertain. The germline CDR1 and CDR2 sequences are LGHDT and YNNKEL (reference sequence). The CDR3 covers 16 residues. The V end lost 1 base, the J end lost 2 bases, and 15 bases lay between the germline ends. Here the CDR3 reads CASSQGFPRQAYEQYF. The CDR3 nucleotides are TGTGCCAGCAGCCAAGGTTTCCCGCGGCAAGCCTACGAGCAGTACTTC.

This clone has only one observation. This chain connects TRBV5-1 to TRBJ2-2; possibly TRBD1 or TRBD2 for D (5 bases each). Germline V gene data show CDR1 as SGHRS and CDR2 as YFSETQ. Trimming left V 5 bases short and J 3 bases short, with 8 bases between. CDR3 length: 13 residues. The CDR3 loop reads CASRQGDTGELFF. The CDR3 nucleotides are TGCGCCAGCAGGCAGGGAGACACCGGGGAGCTGTTTTTT.

The V and J genes are TRBV7-6 and TRBJ2-5; D unclear. V was shortened by 1 base and J by 3 bases, with 3 bases between the two germline ends. The CDR3 has 12 residues. CDR1 and CDR2 from the germline V gene are SGHVS and FNYEAQ. Here the CDR3 reads CASSLGEETQYF. Written as DNA, the CDR3 is TGTGCCAGCAGCTTAGGGGAAGAGACCCAGTACTTC.

The V gene is TRBV2, the J gene TRBJ2-7, with unresolved D. Trimming left V 6 bases short and J 11 bases short, with 20 bases between. The germline V gene encodes CDR1 SNHLY and CDR2 FYNNEI. There are 13 residues in the CDR3. The CDR3 DNA sequence: TGTGCCAGCAGGTCGGACGGTGCCAGTGCGGAGTACTTC. This sequence encodes CASRSDGASAEYF.

In DNA form, the CDR3 reads TGCGCCAGCAGCTTGCGGGGGGCCGCCATGGGCAACGTCCTGACTTTC. This translates into CASSLRGAAMGNVLTF. V usage is TRBV5-1 and J usage is TRBJ2-6, with D perhaps TRBD2 (7 bases). Deletions cut 1 base from V and 9 bases from J, with 17 bases between. CDR3 length: 16 amino acids. Germline-derived CDR1 and CDR2 are SGHRS and YFSETQ.

The V and J genes are TRBV10-1 and TRBJ2-3; D perhaps matches TRBD2 (6 bases). Per germline, CDR1 WNHNN and CDR2 SYGVQD (reference sequence). The CDR3 covers 14 residues. V gave up 0 bases and J gave up 6 bases, with 10 bases separating them. CDR3 DNA: TGCGCCAGCAGTGAGTCGGGCGGGGTGGATACGCAGTATTTT. It encodes CASSESGGVDTQYF.

The chain recombines TRBV25-1 with TRBJ2-5; D is perhaps TRBD2 (6 bases). This CDR3 contains 16 residues. V lost 2 bases to trimming and J lost 2 bases, with 15 bases between them. Germline V gene data show CDR1 as MGHDK and CDR2 as SYGVNS. The CDR3 region has the DNA TGTGCCAGCAGTGAAAGACTAGGGAGTTATCAAGAGACCCAGTACTTC. Translation gives CASSERLGSYQETQYF.

V gene TRBV19 combines with J gene TRBJ2-5; TRBD1 aligns across 9 bases. Looked up from germline, CDR1 is LNHDA and CDR2 is SQIVND (reference sequence). The CDR3 has 14 amino acids. V trimming: 6 bases; J trimming: 4 bases; junction bases outside the gene matches: 6. CDR3 region: CASRQTGGVETQYF. Written as DNA, the CDR3 is TGTGCCAGTAGGCAAACAGGGGGCGTAGAGACCCAGTACTTC.

The CDR3 sequence: CASSESGHAGSGNTIYF. The CDR3 region has the DNA TGTGCCAGCAGTGAATCGGGCCACGCAGGGTCTGGAAACACCATATATTTT. The chain employs TRBV6-1 and TRBJ1-3; tentative D call: TRBD1 (5 bases). Trimming removed 2 bases at V and 1 base at J, with 15 bases between. Germline V gene sequence: CDR1 MNHNS, CDR2 SASEGT. The CDR3 spans 17 residues.